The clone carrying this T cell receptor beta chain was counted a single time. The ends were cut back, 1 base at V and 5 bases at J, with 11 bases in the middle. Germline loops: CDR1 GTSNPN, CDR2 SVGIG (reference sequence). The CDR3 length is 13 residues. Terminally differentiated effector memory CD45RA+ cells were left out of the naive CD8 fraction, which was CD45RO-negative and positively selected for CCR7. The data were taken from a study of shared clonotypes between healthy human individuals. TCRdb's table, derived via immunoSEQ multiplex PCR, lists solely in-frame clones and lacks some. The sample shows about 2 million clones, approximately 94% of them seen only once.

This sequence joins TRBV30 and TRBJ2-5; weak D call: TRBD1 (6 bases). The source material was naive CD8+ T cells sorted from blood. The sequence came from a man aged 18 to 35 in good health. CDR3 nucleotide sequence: TGTGCCTGGAGTGAACAGGGTTTCGAGACCCAGTACTTC. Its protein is CAWSEQGFETQYF. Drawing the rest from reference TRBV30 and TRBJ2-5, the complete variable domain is SQTIHQWPATLVQPVGSPLSLECTVEGTSNPNLYWYRQAAGRGLQLLFYSVGIGQISSEVPQNLSASRPQDRQFILSSKKLLLSDSGFYLCAWSEQGFETQYFGPGTRLLVL.